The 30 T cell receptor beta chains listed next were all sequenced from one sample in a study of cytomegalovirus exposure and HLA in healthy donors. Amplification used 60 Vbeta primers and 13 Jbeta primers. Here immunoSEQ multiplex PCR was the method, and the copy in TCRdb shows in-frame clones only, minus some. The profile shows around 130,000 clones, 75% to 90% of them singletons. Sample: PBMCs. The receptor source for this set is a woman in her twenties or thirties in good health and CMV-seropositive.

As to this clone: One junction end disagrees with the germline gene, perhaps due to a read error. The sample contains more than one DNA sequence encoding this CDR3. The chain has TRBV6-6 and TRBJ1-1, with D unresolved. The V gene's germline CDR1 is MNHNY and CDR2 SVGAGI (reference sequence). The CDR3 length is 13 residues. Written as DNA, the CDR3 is TGTGCCAGCAGTTCTGGGCCTGGTGCTGAGGCTTTCTTT. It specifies CASSSGPGAEAFF.

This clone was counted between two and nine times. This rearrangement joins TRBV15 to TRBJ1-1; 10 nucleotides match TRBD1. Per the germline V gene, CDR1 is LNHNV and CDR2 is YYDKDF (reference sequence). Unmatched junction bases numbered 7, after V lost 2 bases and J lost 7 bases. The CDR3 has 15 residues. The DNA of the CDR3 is TGTGCCACCAGCAGACCTGGGACAGGGGTTAGTGAAGCTTTCTTT. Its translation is CATSRPGTGVSEAFF.

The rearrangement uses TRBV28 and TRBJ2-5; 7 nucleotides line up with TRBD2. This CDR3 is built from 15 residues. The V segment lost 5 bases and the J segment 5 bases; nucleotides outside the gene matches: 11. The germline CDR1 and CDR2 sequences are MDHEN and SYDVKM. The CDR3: CASSPQTSPGETQYF. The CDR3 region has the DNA TGTGCCAGCAGTCCGCAGACTAGCCCCGGGGAGACCCAGTACTTC.

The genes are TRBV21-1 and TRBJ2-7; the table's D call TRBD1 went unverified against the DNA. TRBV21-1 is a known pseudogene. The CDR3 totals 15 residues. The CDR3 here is CASSPRDRGRGEQYF. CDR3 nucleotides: TGTGCCAGCAGCCCTCGGGACAGGGGGCGCGGTGAGCAGTACTTC.

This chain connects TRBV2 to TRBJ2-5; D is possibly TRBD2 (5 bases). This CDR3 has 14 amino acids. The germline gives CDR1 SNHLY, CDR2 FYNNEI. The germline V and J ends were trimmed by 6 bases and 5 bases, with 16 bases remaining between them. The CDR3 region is CASRVGLAVETQYF. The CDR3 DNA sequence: TGTGCCAGCAGAGTAGGCCTAGCAGTGGAGACCCAGTACTTC.

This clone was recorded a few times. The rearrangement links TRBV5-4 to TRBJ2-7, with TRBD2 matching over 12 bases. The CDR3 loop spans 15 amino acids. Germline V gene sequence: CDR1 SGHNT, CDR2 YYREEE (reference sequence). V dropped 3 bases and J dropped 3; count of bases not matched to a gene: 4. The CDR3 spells CASSWSTSGGYEQYF. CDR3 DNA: TGTGCCAGCAGCTGGTCGACTAGCGGGGGCTACGAGCAGTACTTC.

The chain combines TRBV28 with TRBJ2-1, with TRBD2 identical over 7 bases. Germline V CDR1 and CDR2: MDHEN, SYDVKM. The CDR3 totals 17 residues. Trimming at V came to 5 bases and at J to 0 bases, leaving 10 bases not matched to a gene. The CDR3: CASSPPLADYSYNEQFF. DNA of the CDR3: TGTGCCAGCAGTCCCCCCCTAGCGGACTACTCCTACAATGAGCAGTTCTTC.

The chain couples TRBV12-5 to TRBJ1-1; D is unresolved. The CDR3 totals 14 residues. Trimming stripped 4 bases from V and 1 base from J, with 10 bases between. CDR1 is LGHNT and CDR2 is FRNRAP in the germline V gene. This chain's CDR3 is CASGSDTGNTEAFF. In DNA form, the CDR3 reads TGTGCTAGTGGTTCCGACACTGGGAACACTGAAGCTTTCTTT.

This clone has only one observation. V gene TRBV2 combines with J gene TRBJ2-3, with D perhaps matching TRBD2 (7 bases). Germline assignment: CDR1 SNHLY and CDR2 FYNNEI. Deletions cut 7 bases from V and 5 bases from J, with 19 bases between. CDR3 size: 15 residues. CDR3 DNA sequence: TGTGCCAGCACCGGAAGGGGGGGCCGGGGAGATACGCAGTATTTT. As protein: CASTGRGGRGDTQYF.

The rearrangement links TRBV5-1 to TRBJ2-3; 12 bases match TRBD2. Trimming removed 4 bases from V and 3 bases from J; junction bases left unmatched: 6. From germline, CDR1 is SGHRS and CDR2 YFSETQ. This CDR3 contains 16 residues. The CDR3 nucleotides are TGCGCCAGCAGCCCCCCTAGCGGGGGGGCGACAGATACGCAGTATTTT. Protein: CASSPPSGGATDTQYF.

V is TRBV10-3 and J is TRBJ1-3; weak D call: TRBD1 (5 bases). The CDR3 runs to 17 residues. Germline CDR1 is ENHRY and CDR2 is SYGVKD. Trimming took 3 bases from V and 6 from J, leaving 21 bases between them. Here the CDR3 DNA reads TGTGCCATCAGTGACGTGGGGCCGCCGTTAAGCGTAAACACCATATATTTT. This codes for CAISDVGPPLSVNTIYF.

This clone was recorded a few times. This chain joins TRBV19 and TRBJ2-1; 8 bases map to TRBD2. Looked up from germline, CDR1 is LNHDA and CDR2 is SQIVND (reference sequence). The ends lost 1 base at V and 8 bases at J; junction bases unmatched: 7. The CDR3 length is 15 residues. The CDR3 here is CASSIVEAGAHEQFF. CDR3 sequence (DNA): TGTGCCAGTAGTATAGTGGAAGCGGGGGCCCATGAGCAGTTCTTC.

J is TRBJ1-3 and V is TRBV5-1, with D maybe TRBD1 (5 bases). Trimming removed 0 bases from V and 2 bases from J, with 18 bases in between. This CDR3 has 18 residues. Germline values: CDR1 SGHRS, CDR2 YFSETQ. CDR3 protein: CASSLANLAGEAGNTIYF. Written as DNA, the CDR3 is TGCGCCAGCAGCTTGGCCAACTTAGCGGGGGAAGCTGGAAACACCATATATTTT.

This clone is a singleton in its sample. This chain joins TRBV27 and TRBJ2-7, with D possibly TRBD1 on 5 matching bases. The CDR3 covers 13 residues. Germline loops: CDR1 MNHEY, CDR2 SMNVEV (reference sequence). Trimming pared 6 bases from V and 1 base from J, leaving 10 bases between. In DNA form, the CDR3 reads TGTGCCAGCAGCTATACAGGATCCTACGAGCAGTACTTC. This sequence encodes CASSYTGSYEQYF.

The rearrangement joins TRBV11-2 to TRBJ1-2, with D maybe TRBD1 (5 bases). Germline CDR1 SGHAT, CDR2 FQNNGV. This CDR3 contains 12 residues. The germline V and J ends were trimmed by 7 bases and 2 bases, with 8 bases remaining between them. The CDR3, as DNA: TGTGCCAGCACGGGGGGAAACTATGGCTACACCTTC. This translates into CASTGGNYGYTF.

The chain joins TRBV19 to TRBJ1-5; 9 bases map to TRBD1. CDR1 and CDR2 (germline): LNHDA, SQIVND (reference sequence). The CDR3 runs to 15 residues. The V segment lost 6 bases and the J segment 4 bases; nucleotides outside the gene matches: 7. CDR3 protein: CASSWGQGGNQPQHF. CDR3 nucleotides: TGTGCCAGTAGCTGGGGACAGGGCGGGAATCAGCCCCAGCATTTT.

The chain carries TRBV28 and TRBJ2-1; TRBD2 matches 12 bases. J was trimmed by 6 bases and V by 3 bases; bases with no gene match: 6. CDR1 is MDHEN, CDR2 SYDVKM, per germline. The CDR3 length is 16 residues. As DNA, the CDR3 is TGTGCCAGCAGTTTCTTCACTAGCGGGAGGTCCAATGAGCAGTTCTTC. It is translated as CASSFFTSGRSNEQFF.

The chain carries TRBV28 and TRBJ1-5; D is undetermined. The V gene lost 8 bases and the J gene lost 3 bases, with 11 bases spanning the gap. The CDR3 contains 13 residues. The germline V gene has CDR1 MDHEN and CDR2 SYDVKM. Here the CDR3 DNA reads TGTGCCAGCCTTGTACAGCTCAATCAGCCCCAGCATTTT. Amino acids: CASLVQLNQPQHF. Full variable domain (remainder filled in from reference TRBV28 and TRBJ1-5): DVKVTQSSRYLVKRTGEKVFLECVQDMDHENMFWYRQDPGLGLRLIYFSYDVKMKEKGDIPEGYSVSREKKERFSLILESASTNQTSMYLCASLVQLNQPQHFGDGTRLSIL.

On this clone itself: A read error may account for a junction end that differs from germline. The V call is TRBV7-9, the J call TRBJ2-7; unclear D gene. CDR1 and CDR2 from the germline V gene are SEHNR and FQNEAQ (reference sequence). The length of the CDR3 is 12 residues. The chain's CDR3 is CSSSLLSYEQYF. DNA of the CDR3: TGTTCCAGCAGCTTACTTTCCTACGAGCAGTACTTC.

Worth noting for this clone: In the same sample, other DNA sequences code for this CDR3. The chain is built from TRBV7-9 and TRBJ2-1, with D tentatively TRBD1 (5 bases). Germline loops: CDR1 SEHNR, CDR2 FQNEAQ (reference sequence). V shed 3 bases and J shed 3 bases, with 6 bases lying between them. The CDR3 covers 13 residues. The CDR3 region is CASSLTVYNEQFF. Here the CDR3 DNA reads TGTGCCAGCAGCTTGACAGTCTACAATGAGCAGTTCTTC.

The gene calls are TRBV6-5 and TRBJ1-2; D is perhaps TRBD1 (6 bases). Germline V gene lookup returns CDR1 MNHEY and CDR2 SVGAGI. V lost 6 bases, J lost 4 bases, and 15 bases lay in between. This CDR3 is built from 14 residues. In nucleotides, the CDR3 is TGTGCCAGCAGGCCTGGGGGGGGCCTCTATGGCTACACCTTC. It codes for CASRPGGGLYGYTF.

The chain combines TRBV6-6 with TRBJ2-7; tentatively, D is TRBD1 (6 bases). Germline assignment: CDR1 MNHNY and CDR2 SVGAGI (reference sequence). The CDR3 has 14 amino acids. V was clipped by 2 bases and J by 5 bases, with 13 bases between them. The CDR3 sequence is CASSYRQGRNEQYF. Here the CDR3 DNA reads TGTGCCAGCAGTTACAGGCAGGGGCGGAACGAGCAGTACTTC.

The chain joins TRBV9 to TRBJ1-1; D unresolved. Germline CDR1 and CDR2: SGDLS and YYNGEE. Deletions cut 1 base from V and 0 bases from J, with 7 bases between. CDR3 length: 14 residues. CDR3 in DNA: TGTGCCAGCAGCGTAAGTAGTCTGAACACTGAAGCTTTCTTT. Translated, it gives CASSVSSLNTEAFF.

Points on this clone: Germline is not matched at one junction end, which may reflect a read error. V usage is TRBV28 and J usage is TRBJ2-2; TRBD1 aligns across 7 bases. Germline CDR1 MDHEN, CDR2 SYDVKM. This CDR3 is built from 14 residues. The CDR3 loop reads CASSLSITGDPEDF. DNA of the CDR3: TGTGCCAGCAGTTTATCCATAACAGGGGACCCTGAGGATTTT.

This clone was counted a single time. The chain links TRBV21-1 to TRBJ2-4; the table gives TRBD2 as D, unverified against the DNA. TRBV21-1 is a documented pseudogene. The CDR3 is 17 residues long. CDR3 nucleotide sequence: TGTGCCAGCACCAAATGGCTCGCCGACTTATGGCTAAACATTCAGTACTTC. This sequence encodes CASTKWLADLWLNIQYF.

The CDR3 DNA reads as TGTGCCAGCAGCCCTACCGGGGGAAGATTTGGCTACACCTTC. It encodes CASSPTGGRFGYTF. The rearrangement uses TRBV5-6 and TRBJ1-2, with TRBD1 as a possible D gene (5 bases). Trimming left V 4 bases short and J 7 bases short, with 17 bases between. The CDR3 is 14 residues long. CDR1 SGHDT and CDR2 YYEEEE come from the germline V gene.

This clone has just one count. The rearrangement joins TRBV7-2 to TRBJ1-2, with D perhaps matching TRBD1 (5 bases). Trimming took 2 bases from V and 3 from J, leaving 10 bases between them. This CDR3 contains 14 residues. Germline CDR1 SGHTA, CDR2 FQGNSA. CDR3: CASSLSGTDYGYTF. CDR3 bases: TGTGCCAGCAGCTTAAGCGGGACGGACTATGGCTACACCTTC.

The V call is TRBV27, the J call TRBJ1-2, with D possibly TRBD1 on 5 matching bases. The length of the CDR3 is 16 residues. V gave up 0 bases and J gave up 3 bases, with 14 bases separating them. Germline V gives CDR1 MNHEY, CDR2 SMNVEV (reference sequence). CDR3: CASSLSQGEYDYGYTF. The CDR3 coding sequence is TGTGCCAGCAGTTTATCGCAAGGGGAATACGACTATGGCTACACCTTC.

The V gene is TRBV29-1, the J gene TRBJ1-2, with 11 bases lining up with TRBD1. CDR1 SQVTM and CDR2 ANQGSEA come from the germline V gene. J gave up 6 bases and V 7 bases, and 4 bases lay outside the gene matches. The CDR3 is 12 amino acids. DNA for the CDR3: TGCAGCGGGACAGGGGGCGCGGATGGCTACACCTTC. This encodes CSGTGGADGYTF. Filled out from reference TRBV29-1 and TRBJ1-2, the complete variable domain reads SAVISQKPSRDICQRGTSLTIQCQVDSQVTMMFWYRQQPGQSLTLIATANQGSEATYESGFVIDKFPISRPNLTFSTLTVSNMSPEDSSIYLCSGTGGADGYTFGSGTRLTVV.

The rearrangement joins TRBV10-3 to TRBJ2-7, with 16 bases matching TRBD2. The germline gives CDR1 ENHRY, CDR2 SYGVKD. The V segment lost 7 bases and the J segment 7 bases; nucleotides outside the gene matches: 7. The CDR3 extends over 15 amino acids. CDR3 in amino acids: CAIKGLAGGPGEQYF. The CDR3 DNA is TGTGCCATCAAGGGACTAGCGGGAGGGCCGGGAGAGCAGTACTTC.